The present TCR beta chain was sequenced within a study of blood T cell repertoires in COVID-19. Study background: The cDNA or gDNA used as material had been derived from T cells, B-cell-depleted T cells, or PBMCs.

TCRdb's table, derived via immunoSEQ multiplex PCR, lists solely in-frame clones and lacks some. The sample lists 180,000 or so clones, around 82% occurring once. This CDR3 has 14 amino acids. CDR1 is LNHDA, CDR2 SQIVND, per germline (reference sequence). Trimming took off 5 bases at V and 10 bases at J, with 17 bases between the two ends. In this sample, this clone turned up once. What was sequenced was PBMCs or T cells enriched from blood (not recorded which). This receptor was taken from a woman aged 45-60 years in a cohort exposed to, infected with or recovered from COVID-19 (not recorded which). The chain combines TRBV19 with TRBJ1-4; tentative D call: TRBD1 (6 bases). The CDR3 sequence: CASSQQQGTGKLFF. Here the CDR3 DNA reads TGTGCCAGTAGTCAACAACAGGGAACAGGAAAACTGTTTTTT.